This T cell receptor (beta chain) was sequenced in a study of graft-versus-host responses after intestinal transplantation. Study-wide background: Transplant types were multivisceral, liver-intestinal, or isolated intestinal. Study-level points and caveats: Those patients showing graft-donor T cell macrochimerism displayed high graft-versus-host to host-versus-graft clonal ratios in allografts.

A remark on this clone: Its cognate antigen is unknown.

Sequencing was performed with immunoSEQ multiplex PCR; in TCRdb, only in-frame clones are kept and a portion is missing. The sample lists 130,000 to 150,000 clones, about 93% occurring once. Trimming left V 3 bases short and J 4 bases short, with 10 bases between. The germline V gene encodes CDR1 MGHRA and CDR2 YSYEKL. The CDR3 extends over 14 amino acids. The TCR was taken from a human donor who received an intestinal transplant. Source: unstimulated CD4+ T cells sorted from spleen or lymph node cells, taken before intestinal transplant. The chain links TRBV4-1 to TRBJ1-3; D gene unclear. This CDR3 is CASSQDLGGNTIYF. The CDR3 coding sequence is TGCGCCAGCAGCCAGGACCTAGGAGGAAACACCATATATTTT.